This TCR beta chain appears in the sequencing data of a study of cytomegalovirus exposure and HLA in healthy donors. Overall study context: Unique TCRs from HLA-typed donors, around 79 million of them, were held in an early data release. Points from the study as a whole: It was reportedly the case that the classifier diagnosed cytomegalovirus status with high specificity and sensitivity. In a later analysis, TCR beta V- and J-gene trimming was associated with a missense DCLRE1C variant.

Amplification used 60 Vbeta primers and 13 Jbeta primers. Assay used: immunoSEQ multiplex PCR; TCRdb lists only in-frame clones, some missing. Of some 130,000 clones detected, about 80% appear once; the ten largest clones hold 2.2%. The J segment lost 2 bases and the V segment lost 4 bases, leaving 3 bases of the junction unmatched. This CDR3 comprises 14 residues. CDR1 SGHTA and CDR2 FQGNSA come from the germline V gene. For this clone: Its antigen is currently unknown.

The chain couples TRBV7-2 to TRBJ2-3, with TRBD1 identical over 7 bases. This TCR came from a young man in good health and CMV-seronegative. The sample was PBMCs. DNA for the CDR3: TGTGCCAGCAGCTCGGACAGGTTCACAGATACGCAGTATTTT. As protein: CASSSDRFTDTQYF.